What follows are 25 T cell receptor beta chains derived from one specimen sequenced in a study of T cell responses to AZD1222 COVID-19 vaccine. Clones were sequenced by immunoSEQ multiplex PCR, and TCRdb holds only the in-frame ones, with some missing. Of some 150,000 clones in the sample, around 90% were seen once. The sample in question was peripheral blood, obtained 28 days after the second dose of the MenACWY control vaccine. These receptors were collected from an adult who received the MenACWY meningococcal vaccine as a control.

The CDR3, as DNA: TGTGCCAGCAGCCCTCGTAGGACAGGCCTTAACTATGGCTACACCTTC. It codes for CASSPRRTGLNYGYTF. The chain is built from TRBV7-9 and TRBJ1-2; 7 nucleotides agree with TRBD1. J lost 1 base, V lost 5 bases, and 10 bases had no gene match. CDR3 size: 16 residues. From germline, CDR1 is SEHNR and CDR2 FQNEAQ (reference sequence).

The chain has TRBV7-3 and TRBJ2-1; D not certain. Germline V CDR1 and CDR2: SGHTA, FQGTGA. This CDR3 is 13 amino acids long. The V end was cut by 8 bases, the J end by 0 bases, with 8 bases between. The CDR3 DNA reads as TGTGCCAGCTCTTCAGGCTCCTACAATGAGCAGTTCTTC. Encoded protein: CASSSGSYNEQFF.

The V gene is TRBV28, the J gene TRBJ2-2; D remains ambiguous. The CDR3 is 13 residues long. CDR1 is MDHEN and CDR2 is SYDVKM in the germline V gene. Trimming took 6 bases from V and 6 from J, leaving 11 bases between them. The CDR3 bases are TGTGCCAGCAGGCGTCCCCCTGCCGGGGAGCTGTTTTTT. It codes for CASRRPPAGELFF.

The chain recombines TRBV7-8 with TRBJ2-5; D remains unclear. CDR1 is SGHVS, CDR2 FQNEAQ, per germline. CDR3 length: 13 residues. The V end lost 5 bases, the J end lost 4 bases, and 11 bases lay between the germline ends. The CDR3 nucleotides read TGTGCCAGCAGCCATGCTAGGCCAGAGACCCAGTACTTC. The encoded protein is CASSHARPETQYF.

CDR3 in DNA: TGTGCCAGCAGCTTACTGCTCGGAGCCCTGACTGGGGCCAACGTCCTGACTTTC. Its protein product is CASSLLLGALTGANVLTF. The genes are TRBV11-2 and TRBJ2-6; D not resolved. The germline V and J ends were trimmed by 2 bases and 2 bases, with 16 bases remaining between them. Per the germline V gene, CDR1 is SGHAT and CDR2 is FQNNGV. This CDR3 has 18 amino acids.

This clone showed up just once. DNA for the CDR3: TGTGCCAGTAGTCGGGGATCTAGGGGCGCGAACTATGGCTACACCTTC. This sequence encodes CASSRGSRGANYGYTF. The chain combines TRBV19 with TRBJ1-2; tentative D call: TRBD1 (5 bases). This CDR3 has 16 residues. With 5 bases removed from V and 2 bases from J, the gap between germline ends came to 18 bases. Germline V gene sequence: CDR1 LNHDA, CDR2 SQIVND (reference sequence).

This clone showed up just once. The chain is built from TRBV23-1 and TRBJ2-1; no reliable D call. TRBV23-1 is an ORF for which the function is uncertain. V gave up 0 bases and J gave up 3 bases, with 9 bases separating them. This CDR3 contains 15 residues. This CDR3 is CASSQSWLGYNEQFF. The CDR3 DNA reads as TGCGCCAGCAGTCAATCGTGGCTAGGCTACAATGAGCAGTTCTTC.

The V and J genes are TRBV19 and TRBJ1-4; possible D gene TRBD1, 5 bases. V lost 8 bases, J lost 5 bases, and 21 bases lay in between. From germline, CDR1 is LNHDA and CDR2 SQIVND (reference sequence). This CDR3 has 16 amino acids. The CDR3 DNA is TGTGCCAGTGAGCCTTACTTGGGACGGAGGAATGAAAAACTGTTTTTT. Residues: CASEPYLGRRNEKLFF.

The chain links TRBV24-1 to TRBJ2-2; TRBD1 is a possible D gene (7 bases). Looked up from germline, CDR1 is KGHDR and CDR2 is SFDVKD. V gave up 9 bases and J gave up 5 bases, with 15 bases separating them. The CDR3 sequence is 14 residues long. CDR3 protein: CATAGQQLTGELFF. The CDR3 region has the DNA TGTGCCACCGCGGGACAGCAATTGACCGGGGAGCTGTTTTTT.

This clone has just a few counts. V is TRBV28 and J is TRBJ1-3, with TRBD1 identical over 8 bases. J lost 0 bases, V lost 8 bases, and 9 bases had no gene match. This CDR3 comprises 16 residues. Germline assignment: CDR1 MDHEN and CDR2 SYDVKM. In DNA form, the CDR3 reads TGTGCCAGCCGACCGACAGGGGCCCGCTCTGGAAACACCATATATTTT. It codes for CASRPTGARSGNTIYF.

This clone was recorded a few times. The chain has TRBV28 and TRBJ1-1, with a weak D call TRBD1 (6 bases). Germline-derived CDR1 and CDR2 are MDHEN and SYDVKM. Deletions cut 2 bases from V and 5 bases from J, with 15 bases between. The CDR3 is made up of 15 amino acids. The CDR3 is CASSLRHRVFTEAFF. CDR3 DNA: TGTGCCAGCAGTTTAAGGCACAGGGTTTTTACTGAAGCTTTCTTT.

This chain connects TRBV28 to TRBJ1-5; no definite D call. This CDR3 is 12 amino acids long. The ends were cut back, 5 bases at V and 6 bases at J, with 8 bases in the middle. Germline V gene data show CDR1 as MDHEN and CDR2 as SYDVKM. CDR3 sequence (DNA): TGTGCCAGCAGTCCCGGAGGTCAGCCCCAGCATTTT. The encoded protein is CASSPGGQPQHF.

The rearrangement joins TRBV4-2 to TRBJ1-5, with D possibly TRBD1 on 5 matching bases. V lost 0 bases to trimming and J lost 5 bases, with 17 bases between them. The CDR3 has 17 residues. The germline V gene has CDR1 LGHNA and CDR2 YNFKEQ. The DNA of the CDR3 is TGTGCCAGCAGCCAAGATCTGGCCCCAGGGCGGTATCAGCCCCAGCATTTT. It encodes CASSQDLAPGRYQPQHF.

The chain employs TRBV10-1 and TRBJ2-7, with 8 positions matching TRBD2. Germline lookup yields CDR1 WNHNN and CDR2 SYGVQD (reference sequence). The CDR3 contains 13 residues. Trimming removed 7 bases from V and 5 bases from J; junction bases left unmatched: 7. This chain's CDR3 is CASTSGGSDEQYF. The CDR3 DNA reads TGCGCCAGCACCTCGGGAGGGAGCGACGAGCAGTACTTC.

This chain links TRBV3-1 (or the pseudogene TRBV3-2) with TRBJ1-6, with D maybe TRBD1 (6 bases). V dropped 4 bases and J dropped 5 bases, with 9 bases sitting between them. Germline V gives CDR1 LGHDT, CDR2 YNNKEL (reference sequence). The CDR3 extends over 14 amino acids. For the CDR3, the DNA is TGTGCCAGCAGCCGGACAGAGGATAATTCACCCCTCCACTTT. It codes for CASSRTEDNSPLHF.

The chain employs TRBV7-2 and TRBJ1-1; D gene unclear. This CDR3 contains 17 residues. The germline gives CDR1 SGHTA, CDR2 FQGNSA. Trimming took off 4 bases at V and 1 base at J, with 19 bases between the two ends. The CDR3 is CASSSLPEGTENTEAFF. CDR3 coding DNA: TGTGCCAGCAGCTCCCTTCCCGAAGGAACGGAGAACACTGAAGCTTTCTTT.

Details on this clone: One junction end disagrees with the germline gene, perhaps due to a read error. The chain combines TRBV11-2 with TRBJ2-1; 7 nucleotides align to TRBD2. Germline loops: CDR1 SGHAT, CDR2 FQNNGV. The CDR3 is 12 amino acids. CDR3 loop: CASSRDYHEQFF. CDR3 DNA: TGTGCCAGCAGCCGGGACTACCATGAGCAGTTCTTC.

This chain joins TRBV2 and TRBJ1-2; D remains unclear. The CDR3 contains 16 residues. Germline V gene lookup returns CDR1 SNHLY and CDR2 FYNNEI. Trimming pared 1 base from V and 4 bases from J, leaving 16 bases between. The CDR3 bases are TGTGCCAGCAGTGAAGTCGGTATCAGTACGGGCTATGGCTACACCTTC. Translated, it gives CASSEVGISTGYGYTF.

This sequence joins TRBV29-1 and TRBJ2-3; tentative D call: TRBD1 (6 bases). The CDR3 is 11 residues long. The ends were cut back, 7 bases at V and 7 bases at J, with 12 bases in the middle. Germline V gene data show CDR1 as SQVTM and CDR2 as ANQGSEA. CDR3 coding DNA: TGCAGCGGTGGACAGAGCTATACGCAGTATTTT. It specifies CSGGQSYTQYF.

There are a few counts of this clone. The rearrangement uses TRBV7-9 and TRBJ1-5, with D possibly being TRBD1 (5 bases). CDR1 is SEHNR, CDR2 FQNEAQ, per germline (reference sequence). CDR3 size: 15 residues. The V and J ends lost 5 bases and 7 bases respectively, with 18 bases between them. The DNA for the CDR3 is TGTGCCAGCAGCCCTCAGGGAGGTGGGCACCAGCCCCAGCATTTT. Residues: CASSPQGGGHQPQHF.

The chain carries TRBV30 and TRBJ1-5, with unresolved D. Trimming pared 1 base from V and 4 bases from J, leaving 5 bases between. In germline, CDR1 is GTSNPN, CDR2 SVGIG (reference sequence). CDR3 length equals 12 residues. This CDR3 is CAWSDVNQPQHF. As DNA, the CDR3 is TGTGCCTGGAGTGACGTAAATCAGCCCCAGCATTTT.

This clone has just a few counts. CDR3 amino acids: CASSHHYRDRDNTEAFF. The CDR3 nucleotides read TGTGCCAGCAGCCACCATTATAGGGACAGGGATAACACTGAAGCTTTCTTT. V is TRBV27 and J is TRBJ1-1, with 9 nucleotides matching TRBD1. The V segment lost 6 bases and the J segment 2 bases; nucleotides outside the gene matches: 13. The V gene's germline CDR1 is MNHEY and CDR2 SMNVEV (reference sequence). The CDR3 is made up of 17 amino acids.

Only a few counts were recorded for this clone. This chain's CDR3 is CAALQGPNSPLHF. DNA for the CDR3: TGTGCCGCTTTACAGGGCCCTAATTCACCCCTCCACTTT. The chain links TRBV30 to TRBJ1-6; D perhaps matches TRBD1 (6 bases). In germline, CDR1 is GTSNPN, CDR2 SVGIG (reference sequence). V lost 8 bases and J 6 bases, leaving 14 bases between the germline ends. This CDR3 comprises 13 residues.

This clone was seen once. V gene TRBV6-5 combines with J gene TRBJ1-3; no definite D call. The CDR3 totals 14 residues. From germline, CDR1 is MNHEY and CDR2 SVGAGI. V lost 7 bases to trimming and J lost 2 bases, with 12 bases between them. CDR3 nucleotides: TGTGCCAGCACCCCCGAGGGCGCTGGAAACACCATATATTTT. Translated, it gives CASTPEGAGNTIYF.

The V and J genes are TRBV9 and TRBJ2-6; D is ambiguous. CDR1 SGDLS and CDR2 YYNGEE come from the germline V gene. The CDR3 has 16 residues. With 0 bases removed from V and 4 bases from J, the gap between germline ends came to 11 bases. The CDR3 DNA sequence: TGTGCCAGCAGCGTAGTGGCCGAAACCGGGGCCAACGTCCTGACTTTC. This gives the protein CASSVVAETGANVLTF.